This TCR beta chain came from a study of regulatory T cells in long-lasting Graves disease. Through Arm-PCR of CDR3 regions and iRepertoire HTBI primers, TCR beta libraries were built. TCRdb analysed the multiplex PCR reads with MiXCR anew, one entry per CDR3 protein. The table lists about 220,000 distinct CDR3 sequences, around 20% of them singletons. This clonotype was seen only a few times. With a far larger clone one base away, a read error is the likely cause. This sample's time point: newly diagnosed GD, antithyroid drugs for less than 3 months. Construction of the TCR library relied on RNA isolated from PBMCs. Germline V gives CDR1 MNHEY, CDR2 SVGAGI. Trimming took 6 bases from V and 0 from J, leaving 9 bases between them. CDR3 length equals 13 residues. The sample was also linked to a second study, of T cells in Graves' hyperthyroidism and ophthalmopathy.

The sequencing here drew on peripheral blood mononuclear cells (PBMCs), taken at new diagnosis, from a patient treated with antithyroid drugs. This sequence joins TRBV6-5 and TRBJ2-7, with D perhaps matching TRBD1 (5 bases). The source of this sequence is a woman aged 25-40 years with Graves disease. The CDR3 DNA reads TGTGCCAGCAGGCAAGGGGACTCCTACGAGCAGTACTTC. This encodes CASRQGDSYEQYF.